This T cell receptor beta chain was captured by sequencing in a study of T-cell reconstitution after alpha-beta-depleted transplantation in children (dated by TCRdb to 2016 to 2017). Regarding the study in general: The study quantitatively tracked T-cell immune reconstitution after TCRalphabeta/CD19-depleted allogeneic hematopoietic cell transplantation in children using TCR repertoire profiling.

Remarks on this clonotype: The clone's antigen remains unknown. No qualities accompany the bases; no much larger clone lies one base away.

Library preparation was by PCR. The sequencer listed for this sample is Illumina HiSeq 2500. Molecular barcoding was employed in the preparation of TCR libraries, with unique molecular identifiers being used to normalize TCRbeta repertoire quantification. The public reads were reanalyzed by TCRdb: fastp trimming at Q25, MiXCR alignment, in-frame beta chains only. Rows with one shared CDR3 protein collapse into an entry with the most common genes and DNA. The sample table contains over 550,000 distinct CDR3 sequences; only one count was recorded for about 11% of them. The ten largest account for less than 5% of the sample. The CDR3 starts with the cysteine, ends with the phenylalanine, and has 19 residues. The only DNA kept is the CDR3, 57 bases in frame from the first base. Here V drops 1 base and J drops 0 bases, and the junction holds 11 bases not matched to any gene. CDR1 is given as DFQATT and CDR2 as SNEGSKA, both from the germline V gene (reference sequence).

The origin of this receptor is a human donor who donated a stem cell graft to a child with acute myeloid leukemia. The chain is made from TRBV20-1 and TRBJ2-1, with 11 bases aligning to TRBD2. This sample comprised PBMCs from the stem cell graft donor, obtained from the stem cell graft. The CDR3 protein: CSARGGGLAGGLSYNEQFF. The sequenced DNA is TGCAGTGCTAGAGGTGGCGGGCTAGCGGGGGGTCTCTCCTACAATGAGCAGTTCTTC.